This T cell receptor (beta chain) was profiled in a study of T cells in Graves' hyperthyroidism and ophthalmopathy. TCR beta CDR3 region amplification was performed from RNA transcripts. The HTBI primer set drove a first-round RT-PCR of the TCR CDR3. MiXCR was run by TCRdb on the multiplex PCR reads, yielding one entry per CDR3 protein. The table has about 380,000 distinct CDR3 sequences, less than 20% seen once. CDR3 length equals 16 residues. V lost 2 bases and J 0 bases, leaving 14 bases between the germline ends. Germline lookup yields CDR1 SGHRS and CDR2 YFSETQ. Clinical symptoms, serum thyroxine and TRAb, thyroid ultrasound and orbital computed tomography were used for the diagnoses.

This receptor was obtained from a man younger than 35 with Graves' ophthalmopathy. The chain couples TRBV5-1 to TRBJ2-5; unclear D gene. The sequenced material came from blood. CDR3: CASSLETQNDQETQYF. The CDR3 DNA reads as TGCGCCAGCAGCTTAGAGACACAAAACGACCAAGAGACCCAGTACTTC.